These 7 T cell receptor beta chains came from one sample sequenced in a study of blood T cell repertoires in COVID-19. Profiled with immunoSEQ multiplex PCR; TCRdb holds only in-frame clones, not every one. The sample yields about 250,000 clones, roughly 90% seen once. Sequenced material: PBMCs or T cells enriched from blood (not recorded which). These TCRs come from a woman aged 45-65 years who had recovered from COVID-19.

The CDR3 protein is CASSLGLAGAGDEQFF. The CDR3 DNA sequence: TGTGCCAGCTCCCTTGGACTAGCGGGAGCAGGCGATGAGCAGTTCTTC. The genes are TRBV18 and TRBJ2-1; 13 bases are a match to TRBD2. Germline values: CDR1 KGHSH, CDR2 LQKENI. With V trimmed by 6 bases and J by 8 bases, 10 bases remained unmatched. The CDR3 is 16 amino acids.

Concerning this clone: Other DNA sequences in the same sample also yield this CDR3. The chain uses TRBV24-1 and TRBJ1-1; D might be TRBD1 (5 bases). This CDR3 spans 11 amino acids. Germline V gives CDR1 KGHDR, CDR2 SFDVKD. The V and J ends lost 9 bases and 5 bases respectively, with 9 bases between them. The chain's CDR3 is CATSRGTEAFF. The DNA of the CDR3 is TGTGCCACCTCTCGGGGGACTGAAGCTTTCTTT.

The rearrangement joins TRBV28 to TRBJ2-1; TRBD2 matches at 8 bases. Trimming at V came to 6 bases and at J to 1 base, leaving 8 bases not matched to a gene. The length of the CDR3 is 16 residues. From germline, CDR1 is MDHEN and CDR2 SYDVKM. CDR3 in amino acids: CASRPGRARSYNEQFF. For the CDR3, the DNA is TGTGCCAGCAGACCCGGGAGGGCTAGGTCCTACAATGAGCAGTTCTTC.

This chain connects TRBV29-1 to TRBJ2-7, with D unresolved. V lost 3 bases to trimming and J lost 4 bases, with 13 bases between them. The CDR3 has 13 amino acids. The germline gives CDR1 SQVTM, CDR2 ANQGSEA. The CDR3 spells CSVEVRNKYEQYF. DNA of the CDR3: TGCAGCGTTGAGGTCAGGAATAAATACGAGCAGTACTTC.

V usage is TRBV27 and J usage is TRBJ2-1; TRBD2 matches 10 bases. V shed 3 bases and J 0 bases; nucleotides not matched to a gene: 2. The CDR3 loop spans 16 amino acids. Germline-derived CDR1 and CDR2 are MNHEY and SMNVEV (reference sequence). Here the CDR3 reads CASSFTSGTSYNEQFF. CDR3 nucleotides: TGTGCCAGCAGTTTTACTAGCGGGACCTCCTACAATGAGCAGTTCTTC.

This clone was observed a single time. The V gene is TRBV27, the J gene TRBJ1-5; D not resolved. Per the germline V gene, CDR1 is MNHEY and CDR2 is SMNVEV (reference sequence). Between the trimmed V and J ends, which lost 1 base and 7 bases, there was a span of 8 bases. The CDR3 has 13 amino acids. The CDR3 nucleotides are TGTGCCAGCAGTTTATTGCCGGGGCAGCCCCAGCATTTT. Its protein product is CASSLLPGQPQHF.

The V call is TRBV2, the J call TRBJ2-2; 13 bases agree with TRBD2. The V gene end was trimmed by 11 bases and the J gene end by 3 bases; junction bases not matched to a gene: 9. Per the germline V gene, CDR1 is SNHLY and CDR2 is FYNNEI. There are 16 residues in the CDR3. CDR3 in amino acids: CASTGTSGTHTGELFF. DNA for the CDR3: TGTGCCTCCACGGGGACTAGCGGGACTCACACCGGGGAGCTGTTTTTT.